The 30 T cell receptor beta chains below were found in one sample sequenced in a study of response to subunit inactivated influenza vaccine. MiXCR was run by TCRdb on the RT-PCR reads, yielding one entry per CDR3 protein. The table has hundreds of thousands of distinct CDR3 sequences, approximately 14% seen once. The sample here was PBMCs from blood, taken approximately 15 days before vaccination. The source is a man aged 45-65 years who received an inactivated influenza vaccine.

This clonotype was found many times. V and J are TRBV10-3 and TRBJ1-1, with D possibly matching TRBD1 (6 bases). The CDR3 length is 13 residues. Germline CDR1 and CDR2: ENHRY and SYGVKD. Trimming cost V 8 bases and J 0 bases, with 10 bases left between them. CDR3: CAIGGALNTEAFF. CDR3 nucleotides: TGTGCCATCGGGGGGGCGCTGAACACTGAAGCTTTCTTT.

The CDR3 loop is CSVRAGSGARNEQFF. The DNA of the CDR3 is TGCAGCGTTCGCGCGGGATCAGGGGCCCGGAATGAGCAGTTCTTC. The chain joins TRBV29-1 to TRBJ2-1; TRBD1 or TRBD2 may be the D gene (6 bases each). Germline CDR1 is SQVTM and CDR2 is ANQGSEA. Trimming stripped 5 bases from V and 7 bases from J, with 21 bases between. The CDR3 is 15 residues long.

The genes are TRBV7-6 and TRBJ2-3, with TRBD2 matching over 9 bases. Losses at the gene ends were 2 bases for V and 2 bases for J; bases not matched to a gene: 11. Germline-derived CDR1 and CDR2 are SGHVS and FNYEAQ. The length of the CDR3 is 18 residues. The CDR3 loop reads CASSLRRASGVSTDTQYF. The CDR3 nucleotides read TGTGCCAGCAGCTTAAGGAGGGCTAGCGGGGTATCCACAGATACGCAGTATTTT.

The CDR3: CAWSVGQGRKTQYF. DNA of the CDR3: TGTGCCTGGAGTGTAGGGCAGGGCCGAAAGACCCAGTACTTC. The V call is TRBV30, the J call TRBJ2-5; D is possibly TRBD1 (5 bases). V shed 0 bases and J shed 6 bases, with 14 bases lying between them. The CDR3 length is 14 residues. Germline CDR1 and CDR2: GTSNPN and SVGIG (reference sequence).

This clonotype was recorded at least ten times. The V gene is TRBV12-3 or TRBV12-4, the J gene TRBJ2-5; D is perhaps TRBD1 or TRBD2 (5 bases each). The CDR3 is 13 amino acids. Trimming took 5 bases from V and 1 from J, leaving 8 bases between them. The CDR3 nucleotides read TGTGCCAGCAGTCGGGACGGCCAAGAGACCCAGTACTTC. Translating gives CASSRDGQETQYF.

This chain joins TRBV5-1 and TRBJ2-7, with a tentative D call TRBD2 (7 bases). V was shortened by 2 bases and J by 1 base, with 16 bases between the two germline ends. The CDR3 is 16 residues long. Germline V gene lookup returns CDR1 SGHRS and CDR2 YFSETQ. In nucleotides, the CDR3 is TGCGCCAGCAGCTTCGCGGGGGCGAGTGGGTCCTACGAGCAGTACTTC. Translation gives CASSFAGASGSYEQYF.

The J gene is TRBJ2-5, the V gene TRBV3-1; possibly TRBD1 for D (5 bases). Looked up from germline, CDR1 is LGHDT and CDR2 is YNNKEL (reference sequence). The length of the CDR3 is 13 residues. V was shortened by 3 bases and J by 9 bases, with 14 bases between the two germline ends. The CDR3 sequence: CASSHAPEGAQYF. The CDR3 region has the DNA TGTGCCAGCAGCCACGCCCCAGAAGGGGCCCAGTACTTC.

V gene TRBV4-2 combines with J gene TRBJ2-1, with D possibly TRBD1 on 5 matching bases. Germline CDR1 is LGHNA and CDR2 is YNFKEQ. This CDR3 region has 14 residues. The V and J ends lost 2 bases and 4 bases respectively, with 9 bases between them. Here the CDR3 DNA reads TGTGCCAGCAGCCAATCAGGGATTTACAATGAGCAGTTCTTC. Amino acids: CASSQSGIYNEQFF.

This clonotype was recorded many times. The J gene is TRBJ1-2, the V gene TRBV20-1; D is ambiguous. Trimming removed 0 bases from V and 8 bases from J, with 10 bases in between. The V gene's germline CDR1 is DFQATT and CDR2 SNEGSKA (reference sequence). The CDR3 spans 12 residues. The CDR3 spells CSARDTSVGYTF. CDR3 nucleotides: TGCAGTGCTAGAGATACGAGCGTAGGCTACACCTTC.

This chain uses TRBV7-8 with TRBJ1-5; 9 nucleotides agree with TRBD1. The V and J ends lost 5 bases and 15 bases, in that order; junction bases with no gene match: 11. Germline CDR1 SGHVS, CDR2 FQNEAQ. The CDR3 totals 13 residues. The CDR3 protein is CASSLMNRGLPHF. The DNA for the CDR3 is TGTGCCAGCAGCCTCATGAACAGGGGGCTTCCGCATTTT.

This chain links TRBV24-1 with TRBJ1-4, with D possibly matching TRBD1 (6 bases). V was trimmed by 4 bases and J by 6 bases, leaving 11 bases between them. CDR1 is KGHDR, CDR2 SFDVKD, per germline. The CDR3 has 14 residues. In DNA, the CDR3 is TGTGCCACCAGTGAAGGGACACCGGATGAAAAACTGTTTTTT. Amino acid sequence: CATSEGTPDEKLFF.

This clonotype was recorded at least ten times. The V gene is TRBV7-9, the J gene TRBJ1-1, with 7 bases matching TRBD1. Germline V gene data show CDR1 as SEHNR and CDR2 as FQNEAQ (reference sequence). CDR3 length: 13 amino acids. V dropped 1 base and J dropped 9; count of bases not matched to a gene: 5. CDR3 sequence: CASSLDLGQQAFF. The CDR3, as DNA: TGTGCCAGCAGCTTAGATCTGGGACAGCAAGCTTTCTTT.

The chain combines TRBV6-1 with TRBJ2-1, with 7 bases matching TRBD2. V shed 6 bases and J 6 bases; nucleotides not matched to a gene: 5. Germline CDR1 reads MNHNS; CDR2 reads SASEGT. This CDR3 has 13 amino acids. The CDR3 region has the DNA TGTGCCAGCAGCCCGGGGGGAGTCAATGAGCAGTTCTTC. Residues: CASSPGGVNEQFF.

This clonotype was observed a few times. The rearrangement uses TRBV20-1 and TRBJ1-2; D ambiguous. V shed 3 bases and J shed 5 bases, with 19 bases lying between them. CDR3 size: 15 residues. Germline CDR1 DFQATT, CDR2 SNEGSKA (reference sequence). CDR3 region: CSASLSRRTAYGYTF. CDR3 in DNA: TGCAGTGCTAGTTTAAGTCGCAGGACGGCATATGGCTACACCTTC.

The CDR3 DNA follows: TGTGCCAGCAGTTTTGTGTCCGCGGGCGAGCAGTACTTC. As protein: CASSFVSAGEQYF. The chain recombines TRBV28 with TRBJ2-7, with a possible D match to TRBD2 (5 bases). The V end lost 3 bases, the J end lost 6 bases, and 12 bases lay between the germline ends. The CDR3 runs to 13 residues. CDR1 is MDHEN, CDR2 SYDVKM, per germline.

The chain is built from TRBV4-3 and TRBJ2-1; D may match TRBD1 or TRBD2 (5 bases each). The germline CDR1 and CDR2 sequences are LGHNA and YSLEER. V dropped 5 bases and J dropped 4 bases, with 21 bases sitting between them. The CDR3 length is 17 residues. The CDR3 sequence is CASSTKIRGATYNEQFF. CDR3 DNA sequence: TGCGCCAGCAGCACCAAGATTAGGGGAGCTACGTACAATGAGCAGTTCTTC.

This chain connects TRBV20-1 to TRBJ2-7, with 7 bases matching TRBD1. J gave up 3 bases and V 5 bases, and 10 bases lay outside the gene matches. The CDR3 spans 14 residues. Per germline, CDR1 DFQATT and CDR2 SNEGSKA (reference sequence). In DNA form, the CDR3 reads TGCAGTGCTGACAGGGTTCGGGGCAGCTACGAGCAGTACTTC. Encoded protein: CSADRVRGSYEQYF.

A few counts support this clonotype. V is TRBV4-3 and J is TRBJ2-1, with 8 bases that match TRBD2. This CDR3 region has 16 residues. Trimming removed 0 bases from V and 6 bases from J; junction bases left unmatched: 7. Germline CDR1 reads LGHNA; CDR2 reads YSLEER. The CDR3 region is CASSQDDGGGRNEQFF. The CDR3 region has the DNA TGCGCCAGCAGCCAAGATGACGGGGGGGGTCGCAATGAGCAGTTCTTC.

This clonotype was seen a few times. This may be a read error, as it is one base from a much larger clone. The gene calls are TRBV12-3 or TRBV12-4 and TRBJ2-2; D is unresolved. The CDR3 has 12 residues. V was cut by 4 bases and J by 4 bases, with 4 bases left in between. CDR3 loop: CASSWITGELFF. The CDR3 DNA sequence: TGTGCCAGCAGTTGGATCACCGGGGAGCTGTTTTTT.

In its sample, this clonotype was seen a few times. The chain joins TRBV4-3 to TRBJ1-1; D gene unclear. V shed 0 bases and J shed 2 bases, with 10 bases lying between them. The CDR3 contains 15 residues. The germline V gene encodes CDR1 LGHNA and CDR2 YSLEER. The CDR3 sequence is CASSQDRQLNTEAFF. CDR3 coding DNA: TGCGCCAGCAGCCAAGATCGGCAGCTCAACACTGAAGCTTTCTTT.

The rearrangement links TRBV10-1 to TRBJ1-4; D might be TRBD1 (6 bases). Trimming left V 6 bases short and J 8 bases short, with 16 bases between. Germline V gives CDR1 WNHNN, CDR2 SYGVQD (reference sequence). This CDR3 region has 14 residues. This chain's CDR3 is CASSEGGRREKLFF. CDR3 DNA: TGCGCCAGCAGCGAGGGGGGAAGGAGAGAAAAACTGTTTTTT.

CDR3 coding DNA: TGTGCCTGGAGTAGAGGCGGTAGTATCGGGGAGCTGTTTTTT. Protein product: CAWSRGGSIGELFF. V gene TRBV30 combines with J gene TRBJ2-2; the D is unclear. Between the trimmed V and J ends, which lost 2 bases and 7 bases, there was a span of 14 bases. CDR1 is GTSNPN and CDR2 is SVGIG in the germline V gene (reference sequence). The CDR3 consists of 14 residues.

This clonotype was seen many times. V and J are TRBV7-2 and TRBJ1-1; tentatively, D is TRBD1 (6 bases). The CDR3 spans 13 residues. Germline assignment: CDR1 SGHTA and CDR2 FQGNSA. Between the trimmed V and J ends, which lost 7 bases and 9 bases, there was a span of 18 bases. CDR3 amino acids: CASNLDRGGKAFF. In DNA form, the CDR3 reads TGTGCCAGCAACCTAGATAGGGGGGGGAAAGCTTTCTTT.

This clonotype was found a few times. CDR3 DNA sequence: TGTGCCAGCAGCCAAAAATTCAGAATAATCACCTACGAGCAGTACTTC. It codes for CASSQKFRIITYEQYF. This chain connects TRBV3-1 to TRBJ2-7, with D unclear. Germline V gives CDR1 LGHDT, CDR2 YNNKEL (reference sequence). V lost 2 bases, J lost 2 bases, and 16 bases lay in between. The length of the CDR3 is 16 residues.

The J gene is TRBJ2-7, the V gene TRBV19, with a weak D call TRBD2 (5 bases). The germline V gene encodes CDR1 LNHDA and CDR2 SQIVND (reference sequence). The V gene lost 7 bases and the J gene lost 3 bases, with 13 bases spanning the gap. The CDR3 covers 13 residues. CDR3 loop: CASNEGWFYEQYF. The CDR3 DNA reads as TGTGCCAGTAACGAGGGATGGTTCTACGAGCAGTACTTC.

This clonotype was detected a few times. The V call is TRBV20-1, the J call TRBJ1-4; D is perhaps TRBD1 (6 bases). Germline CDR1 reads DFQATT; CDR2 reads SNEGSKA (reference sequence). The CDR3 sequence is 14 residues long. Trimming left V 4 bases short and J 7 bases short, with 16 bases between. DNA for the CDR3: TGCAGTGCTAATTTTCCAGGGGCGGGTGAAAAACTGTTTTTT. This translates into CSANFPGAGEKLFF.

CDR3 nucleotides: TGTGCCAGCAGCTTCCGGGGGCCGGGCACTGAAGCTTTCTTT. This encodes CASSFRGPGTEAFF. The genes are TRBV11-2 and TRBJ1-1, with D maybe TRBD1 (6 bases). V shed 3 bases and J shed 4 bases, with 12 bases lying between them. This CDR3 spans 14 amino acids. Germline V gives CDR1 SGHAT, CDR2 FQNNGV.

This clonotype was observed a few times. The CDR3 sequence: CASSQATGLGQPQHF. CDR3 coding DNA: TGTGCCAGCAGCCAAGCGACAGGGCTGGGGCAGCCCCAGCATTTT. J is TRBJ1-5 and V is TRBV4-2, with 7 bases lining up with TRBD1. The germline gives CDR1 LGHNA, CDR2 YNFKEQ. J gave up 7 bases and V 1 base, and 7 bases lay outside the gene matches. The CDR3 is 15 amino acids.

V is TRBV2 and J is TRBJ2-3; 7 nucleotides line up with TRBD2. The length of the CDR3 is 12 residues. Germline V lookup: CDR1 SNHLY, CDR2 FYNNEI. J was trimmed by 1 base and V by 11 bases; bases with no gene match: 3. This chain's CDR3 is CAEGRGTDTQYF. The DNA of the CDR3 is TGTGCCGAAGGGAGGGGCACAGATACGCAGTATTTT. The whole variable domain, filled in from reference TRBV2 and TRBJ2-3, reads EPEVTQTPSHQVTQMGQEVILRCVPISNHLYFYWYRQILGQKVEFLVSFYNNEISEKSEIFDDQFSVERPDGSNFTLKIRSTKLEDSAMYFCAEGRGTDTQYFGPGTRLTVL.

This clonotype was picked up many times. The gene calls are TRBV12-3 or TRBV12-4 and TRBJ2-2; D is possibly TRBD1 (5 bases). V was trimmed by 3 bases and J by 3 bases, leaving 8 bases between them. The CDR3 is made up of 14 amino acids. The CDR3 DNA reads as TGTGCCAGCAGTTTGACAGATCACACCGGGGAGCTGTTTTTT. It encodes CASSLTDHTGELFF.